This is a list of T cell receptor beta chains from one sample in a study of spatial heterogeneity in lung cancer. TCRdb processed the 5' RACE reads anew with MiXCR; each CDR3 protein has one entry. The sample records approximately 9,600 distinct CDR3 sequences, less than 15% being singletons. The sequencing here drew on lung tumor tissue, taken at surgery. These receptors all come from a male donor with early-stage non-small cell lung cancer. The conserved cysteine and the conserved F or W are not part of the CDR3 here.

v_gene: TRBV2; j_gene: TRBJ2-5; CDR3aa: ASSEEEFQGETQY
v_gene: TRBV10-3; j_gene: TRBJ2-5; CDR3aa: AMEDRGQETQY
v_gene: TRBV20-1; j_gene: TRBJ1-5; CDR3aa: SAAGGASQPQH
v_gene: TRBV6-2/TRBV6-3; j_gene: TRBJ2-7; CDR3aa: ASSFAGTGEQY
v_gene: TRBV18; j_gene: TRBJ2-7; CDR3aa: ASSPQKGLYEQY
v_gene: TRBV7-9; j_gene: TRBJ2-5; CDR3aa: ASSPGTSQETQY
v_gene: TRBV18; j_gene: TRBJ2-2; CDR3aa: ASSPQTGNTGELF
v_gene: TRBV6-2/TRBV6-3; j_gene: TRBJ2-3; CDR3aa: ASSYGTGFADTQY
v_gene: TRBV3-1; j_gene: TRBJ2-1; CDR3aa: ASSPMRAGLSYNEQF
v_gene: TRBV29-1; j_gene: TRBJ1-1; CDR3aa: SVGEMNTEAF
v_gene: TRBV11-2; j_gene: TRBJ2-1; CDR3aa: ASSLVQAIYNEQF
v_gene: TRBV18; j_gene: TRBJ2-3; CDR3aa: ASSPGEGRGTQY
v_gene: TRBV29-1; j_gene: TRBJ2-7; CDR3aa: SGGGLAGDEQY
v_gene: TRBV2; j_gene: TRBJ2-3; CDR3aa: ASSDLASSGVRSTDTQY
v_gene: TRBV14; j_gene: TRBJ1-4; CDR3aa: ASSWRVNEKLF
v_gene: TRBV29-1; j_gene: TRBJ2-3; CDR3aa: SVGGLPGLFTDTQY
v_gene: TRBV7-2; j_gene: TRBJ1-2; CDR3aa: ASSTTAFYGYT
v_gene: TRBV12-3/TRBV12-4; j_gene: TRBJ1-1; CDR3aa: ASSLAGTAGAEAF
v_gene: TRBV29-1; j_gene: TRBJ1-1; CDR3aa: SVEVGGRGDSEAF
v_gene: TRBV12-3/TRBV12-4; j_gene: TRBJ2-7; CDR3aa: ASNPTGGVDEQY
v_gene: TRBV6-2/TRBV6-3; j_gene: TRBJ2-1; CDR3aa: ASSALTRGEQF
v_gene: TRBV20-1; j_gene: TRBJ2-5; CDR3aa: SATGTGVETQY
v_gene: TRBV5-1; j_gene: TRBJ1-4; CDR3aa: ASSERDRGKLF
v_gene: TRBV29-1; j_gene: TRBJ1-5; CDR3aa: SVDGGGGNQPQH
v_gene: TRBV24-1; j_gene: TRBJ2-1; CDR3aa: ATSDFPFNEQF
v_gene: TRBV10-3; j_gene: TRBJ2-1; CDR3aa: AISETSGRSYSYNEQF
v_gene: TRBV9; j_gene: TRBJ2-3; CDR3aa: ASSVDGAGGADTQY
v_gene: TRBV27; j_gene: TRBJ1-6; CDR3aa: ASSLSIDSPLH
v_gene: TRBV7-8; j_gene: TRBJ2-5; CDR3aa: ASSLEGSSTQY
v_gene: TRBV6-5; j_gene: TRBJ1-2; CDR3aa: ASSYSAAGFYGYT
v_gene: TRBV10-3; j_gene: TRBJ2-7; CDR3aa: AISDLAGRHGEQY
v_gene: TRBV6-6; j_gene: TRBJ2-1; CDR3aa: ATTRGAKNEQF
v_gene: TRBV20-1; j_gene: TRBJ1-1; CDR3aa: SASVVWPGTEAF
v_gene: TRBV3-1; j_gene: TRBJ1-1; CDR3aa: ASSQGIVEAF
v_gene: TRBV27; j_gene: TRBJ2-1; CDR3aa: ASSLTGTGSYNEQF
v_gene: TRBV4-1; j_gene: TRBJ2-3; CDR3aa: ASGASLDTQY
v_gene: TRBV3-1; j_gene: TRBJ2-1; CDR3aa: ASSQSTGEQF
v_gene: TRBV12-3/TRBV12-4; j_gene: TRBJ1-2; CDR3aa: ASSYVGSFGGYT
v_gene: TRBV6-1; j_gene: TRBJ1-2; CDR3aa: ASSLDRNDGYT
v_gene: TRBV5-1; j_gene: TRBJ1-2; CDR3aa: ASSRTVNYGYT
v_gene: TRBV10-3; j_gene: TRBJ2-1; CDR3aa: ASGGTGNEQF
v_gene: TRBV30; j_gene: TRBJ2-7; CDR3aa: AWSVGSYEQY
v_gene: TRBV20-1; j_gene: TRBJ2-3; CDR3aa: SASDSRESTDTQY
v_gene: TRBV29-1; j_gene: TRBJ1-2; CDR3aa: SVEGTANYGYT
v_gene: TRBV12-3/TRBV12-4; j_gene: TRBJ2-5; CDR3aa: ASSPNRYNQETQY
v_gene: TRBV27; j_gene: TRBJ1-1; CDR3aa: ASSPGQENTEAF
v_gene: TRBV27; j_gene: TRBJ2-7; CDR3aa: ASGDTLYEQY
v_gene: TRBV28; j_gene: TRBJ1-6; CDR3aa: ASRSTGGNSPLH
v_gene: TRBV12-3/TRBV12-4; j_gene: TRBJ2-2; CDR3aa: ASSFRINGELF
v_gene: TRBV12-3/TRBV12-4; j_gene: TRBJ2-6; CDR3aa: ASSLFSGANVLT